The 30 T cell receptor beta chains below come from one sample, sequenced in a study of brain metastases from non-small cell lung cancer. The method was immunoSEQ multiplex PCR; TCRdb's version includes in-frame clones alone and lacks a portion of them. The sample has about 250 clones, approximately 85% seen once. Sequenced input: tissue from a brain metastasis. These receptors all stem from a donor over 35 with non-small cell lung cancer.

This chain joins TRBV2 and TRBJ2-6; the D gene is possibly TRBD2 (6 bases). Germline V gives CDR1 SNHLY, CDR2 FYNNEI. The CDR3 has 18 residues. The V end was cut by 5 bases, the J end by 15 bases, with 32 bases between. CDR3 loop: CASSLSVYRYKAGQRLTF. CDR3 coding DNA: TGTGCCAGCAGTCTCTCTGTTTACCGATACAAAGCGGGCCAACGCCTGACTTTC.

The V call is TRBV29-1, the J call TRBJ2-5, with 10 positions matching TRBD2. The CDR3 sequence is 14 residues long. V trimming: 3 bases; J trimming: 4 bases; junction bases outside the gene matches: 5. CDR1 is SQVTM, CDR2 ANQGSEA, per germline. This CDR3 reads CSVDSLAGGETQYF. The CDR3, as DNA: TGCAGCGTTGATTCGTTAGCGGGGGGAGAGACCCAGTACTTC.

V and J are TRBV6-4 and TRBJ2-3, with D tentatively TRBD1 (5 bases). Looked up from germline, CDR1 is MRHNA and CDR2 is SNTAGT. This CDR3 contains 14 residues. Trimming pared 3 bases from V and 0 bases from J, leaving 7 bases between. CDR3 protein: CASSERGSTDTQYF. DNA for the CDR3: TGTGCCAGCAGTGAAAGGGGAAGCACAGATACGCAGTATTTT.

In regard to this clone: This specimen includes other DNA sequences encoding the same CDR3. V usage is TRBV10-3 and J usage is TRBJ1-2; D gene uncertain. CDR1 is ENHRY and CDR2 is SYGVKD in the germline V gene. V was cut by 0 bases and J by 4 bases, with 9 bases left in between. The CDR3 consists of 14 residues. The CDR3 DNA reads as TGTGCCATCAGTGAGTCGAGCCAATTCTATGGCTACACCTTC. Its protein is CAISESSQFYGYTF.

CDR3 in DNA: TGTGCCAGCAGTAAAGACAGCGCGATCCTCTACGAGCAGTACTTC. Its protein is CASSKDSAILYEQYF. The J gene is TRBJ2-7, the V gene TRBV6-6; maybe TRBD1 (5 bases). V lost 5 bases and J lost 3, with 17 bases in between. The CDR3 runs to 15 residues. Looked up from germline, CDR1 is MNHNY and CDR2 is SVGAGI (reference sequence).

The chain links TRBV9 to TRBJ2-3; the D is unclear. The V end lost 0 bases, the J end lost 2 bases, and 19 bases lay between the germline ends. The CDR3 contains 18 residues. Per the germline V gene, CDR1 is SGDLS and CDR2 is YYNGEE. CDR3 residues: CASSVAPLPDDHTDTQYF. The CDR3 DNA sequence: TGTGCCAGCAGCGTAGCCCCTCTTCCGGACGATCACACAGATACGCAGTATTTT.

The chain couples TRBV18 to TRBJ2-1; 8 nucleotides match TRBD2. The CDR3 loop spans 14 amino acids. J lost 4 bases, V lost 8 bases, and 7 bases had no gene match. Germline V gene data show CDR1 as KGHSH and CDR2 as LQKENI. Here the CDR3 reads CASQNSGMYNEQFF. The CDR3 bases are TGTGCCAGCCAAAATAGCGGGATGTACAATGAGCAGTTCTTC.

The DNA for the CDR3 is TGTGCCAGCAGCCCGTTAAATCAGCCCCAGCATTTT. Translation: CASSPLNQPQHF. This sequence joins TRBV7-9 and TRBJ1-5, with D unresolved. The germline V and J ends were trimmed by 5 bases and 4 bases, with 6 bases remaining between them. The CDR3 is made up of 12 amino acids. Germline CDR1 is SEHNR and CDR2 is FQNEAQ (reference sequence). The full variable domain, rest sourced from reference TRBV7-9 and TRBJ1-5, is DTGVSQNPRHKITKRGQNVTFRCDPISEHNRLYWYRQTLGQGPEFLTYFQNEAQLEKSRLLSDRFSAERPKGSFSTLEIQRTEQGDSAMYLCASSPLNQPQHFGDGTRLSIL.

Comments on this clone: A read error may account for a junction end that differs from germline. Other DNA sequences in the same sample also yield this CDR3. The CDR3 loop reads CASSQEQAGARGYTF. In DNA, the CDR3 is TGTGCCAGCAGCCAAGAGCAGGCGGGGGCGCGGGGCTACACCTTT. This chain connects TRBV3-1 (or the pseudogene TRBV3-2) to TRBJ1-2, with a tentative D call TRBD1 (6 bases). Germline CDR1 and CDR2: LGHDT and YNNKEL (reference sequence). The CDR3 totals 15 residues.

The chain uses TRBV3-1 (or the pseudogene TRBV3-2) and TRBJ1-6; D remains unclear. This CDR3 is 18 amino acids long. Germline V lookup: CDR1 LGHDT, CDR2 YNNKEL (reference sequence). V was cut by 5 bases and J by 5 bases, with 22 bases left in between. CDR3 nucleotides: TGTGCCAGCAGCGCATGGTTTCCCATCATACATCATAATTCACCCCTCCACTTT. This codes for CASSAWFPIIHHNSPLHF.

This chain uses TRBV6-2 or TRBV6-3 with TRBJ2-7; 7 bases map to TRBD2. The CDR3 length is 14 residues. The V segment lost 2 bases and the J segment 1 base; nucleotides outside the gene matches: 2. The germline CDR1 and CDR2 sequences are MNHEY and SVGEGT. The CDR3 loop reads CASSYVGGSYEQYF. The CDR3 DNA follows: TGTGCCAGCAGTTACGTCGGGGGGTCCTACGAGCAGTACTTC.

This chain connects TRBV5-6 to TRBJ1-2; a weak D match, TRBD1 (5 bases). Trimming shortened V by 0 bases and J by 3 bases, and 12 bases separated the two germline ends. The germline CDR1 and CDR2 sequences are SGHDT and YYEEEE. The CDR3 is 15 amino acids. CDR3 DNA: TGTGCCAGCAGCTTGGCCACAGGTGGGGACTATGGCTACACCTTC. Translation: CASSLATGGDYGYTF.

This clone has only a few counts. The chain combines TRBV27 with TRBJ2-7, with TRBD1 identical over 7 bases. With V trimmed by 5 bases and J by 4 bases, 11 bases remained unmatched. CDR1 and CDR2 (germline): MNHEY, SMNVEV (reference sequence). This CDR3 spans 15 amino acids. The CDR3 reads CASSPTPGQQYEQYF. The CDR3 DNA reads as TGTGCCAGCAGTCCCACACCGGGACAGCAGTACGAGCAGTACTTC.

The chain combines TRBV4-1 with TRBJ2-1; D is possibly TRBD1 or TRBD2 (5 bases each). This CDR3 has 16 amino acids. CDR1 and CDR2 from the germline V gene are MGHRA and YSYEKL. V was clipped by 1 base and J by 7 bases, with 17 bases between them. Here the CDR3 reads CASSQVLTKGRNEQFF. CDR3 bases: TGCGCCAGCAGCCAAGTCTTAACTAAGGGACGGAATGAGCAGTTCTTC.

As regards this clone: Other DNA sequences in this sample translate to the same CDR3. The rearrangement uses TRBV11-3 and TRBJ2-1; D is unclear. Trimming pared 0 bases from V and 4 bases from J, leaving 16 bases between. There are 17 residues in the CDR3. In germline, CDR1 is SGHNT, CDR2 YENEEA. The CDR3 sequence is CASSLDHPETLYNEQFF. The DNA of the CDR3 is TGTGCCAGCAGCTTAGATCATCCCGAAACATTATACAATGAGCAGTTCTTC.

This clone showed up just a few times. The rearrangement uses TRBV7-9 and TRBJ1-4; no clear D. Trimming shortened V by 2 bases and J by 0 bases, and 7 bases separated the two germline ends. The CDR3 has 15 amino acids. The germline gives CDR1 SEHNR, CDR2 FQNEAQ (reference sequence). Here the CDR3 DNA reads TGTGCCAGCAGCTTACCTCGGACAACTAATGAAAAACTGTTTTTT. Encoded protein: CASSLPRTTNEKLFF.

This chain connects TRBV30 to TRBJ1-1; the match to TRBD1 covers 7 bases. Germline CDR1 and CDR2: GTSNPN and SVGIG (reference sequence). This CDR3 has 16 amino acids. V gave up 0 bases and J gave up 2 bases; unmatched junction bases: 9. The CDR3 region has the DNA TGTGCCTGGAGTGTACGGCGGGAGGGGGCAAACACTGAAGCTTTCTTT. The encoded protein is CAWSVRREGANTEAFF.

CDR3 nucleotides: TGTGCCTGGGGTACACAGGGGGAAAATTCACCCCTCCACTTT. This encodes CAWGTQGENSPLHF. V gene TRBV30 combines with J gene TRBJ1-6; TRBD1 aligns across 8 bases. The V gene end was trimmed by 5 bases and the J gene end by 7 bases; junction bases not matched to a gene: 7. Germline CDR1 is GTSNPN and CDR2 is SVGIG (reference sequence). The CDR3 is 14 residues long.

This chain joins TRBV5-6 and TRBJ2-7, with D possibly TRBD2 on 6 matching bases. Germline CDR1 and CDR2: SGHDT and YYEEEE. V was trimmed by 3 bases and J by 1 base, leaving 14 bases between them. This CDR3 comprises 15 residues. The CDR3 is CASSSREAYSYEQYF. The CDR3 DNA sequence: TGTGCCAGCAGCTCCAGGGAGGCATATTCCTACGAGCAGTACTTC. Full variable domain (rest looked up from reference TRBV5-6 and TRBJ2-7): DAGVTQSPTHLIKTRGQQVTLRCSPKSGHDTVSWYQQALGQGPQFIFQYYEEEERQRGNFPDRFSGHQFPNYSSELNVNALLLGDSALYLCASSSREAYSYEQYFGPGTRLTVT.

On this clone: Its ends do not fully match the called genes, so a read error is possible. Other DNA sequences in the sample encode the same CDR3. The rearrangement uses TRBV5-1 and TRBJ1-5, with 8 nucleotides matching TRBD1. The CDR3 totals 16 residues. The germline CDR1 and CDR2 sequences are SGHRS and YFSETQ. This CDR3 is CASSLTPGQGNQPQHF. The CDR3 DNA reads TGCGCCAGCAGCTTAACCCCCGGACAGGGCAATCAACCCCAGCATTTT.

The chain combines TRBV2 with TRBJ1-1; 8 positions match TRBD1. The CDR3 runs 13 residues. Germline CDR1 and CDR2: SNHLY and FYNNEI. The trim removed 5 bases at V and 1 base at J, leaving 0 bases unmatched. This CDR3 reads CASSTGGNTEAFF. Here the CDR3 DNA reads TGTGCCAGCAGTACAGGGGGGAACACTGAAGCTTTCTTT.

V and J are TRBV14 and TRBJ2-1; no definite D call. CDR3 length: 14 residues. Germline loops: CDR1 SGHDN, CDR2 FVKESK. V was shortened by 0 bases and J by 7 bases, with 10 bases between the two germline ends. The CDR3 loop is CASSQDRPLNEQFF. CDR3 nucleotide sequence: TGTGCCAGCAGCCAAGACAGGCCGCTGAATGAGCAGTTCTTC.

The chain carries TRBV6-6 and TRBJ1-5; no reliable D call. Deletions cut 5 bases from V and 4 bases from J, with 9 bases between. Germline V gene lookup returns CDR1 MNHNY and CDR2 SVGAGI (reference sequence). The CDR3 totals 13 residues. The CDR3 reads CASSTLENQPQHF. As DNA, the CDR3 is TGTGCCAGCAGTACGCTGGAGAATCAGCCCCAGCATTTT.

V gene TRBV7-2 combines with J gene TRBJ2-5; possibly TRBD1 or TRBD2 for D (6 bases each). Trimming pared 4 bases from V and 4 bases from J, leaving 19 bases between. Per germline, CDR1 SGHTA and CDR2 FQGNSA. There are 16 residues in the CDR3. CDR3 coding DNA: TGTGCCAGCAGCTCGGTAGGAGGAGGGGGTGGAGAGACCCAGTACTTC. This gives the protein CASSSVGGGGGETQYF.

The chain recombines TRBV12-3 or TRBV12-4 with TRBJ1-3; D is unclear. This CDR3 region has 13 residues. Trimming stripped 1 base from V and 1 base from J, with 2 bases between. CDR3 coding DNA: TGTGCCAGCAGTTTAGGTTCTGGAAACACCATATATTTT. Protein: CASSLGSGNTIYF.

This clone came up once. The chain employs TRBV29-1 and TRBJ2-7, with 9 nucleotides matching TRBD1. Germline values: CDR1 SQVTM, CDR2 ANQGSEA. The V segment lost 6 bases and the J segment 7 bases; nucleotides outside the gene matches: 13. This CDR3 region has 14 residues. CDR3 nucleotides: TGCAGCGTCGCATCGGACAGGGGATCAGGAGAGCAGTACTTC. This translates into CSVASDRGSGEQYF.

The rearrangement uses TRBV19 and TRBJ1-5; TRBD1 agrees at 7 bases. Trimming removed 3 bases from V and 7 bases from J; junction bases left unmatched: 6. The CDR3 has 14 residues. Germline CDR1 reads LNHDA; CDR2 reads SQIVND (reference sequence). The CDR3 DNA follows: TGTGCCAGTAGTATCATCGACAGGGACCAGCCCCAGCATTTT. Translation: CASSIIDRDQPQHF.

This chain uses TRBV7-8 with TRBJ1-2; D perhaps matches TRBD1 (6 bases). The ends were cut back, 3 bases at V and 2 bases at J, with 10 bases in the middle. CDR3 length: 14 residues. Germline lookup yields CDR1 SGHVS and CDR2 FQNEAQ. CDR3 nucleotides: TGTGCCAGCAGCTTTTATGGACAGAACTATGGCTACACCTTC. It codes for CASSFYGQNYGYTF.

This clone showed up just once. The gene calls are TRBV10-3 and TRBJ2-7; no reliable D call. The CDR3 runs to 14 residues. The V and J ends lost 0 bases and 2 bases respectively, with 8 bases between them. The V gene's germline CDR1 is ENHRY and CDR2 SYGVKD. The CDR3 protein is CAISESGSTYEQYF. Here the CDR3 DNA reads TGTGCCATCAGTGAGTCCGGCTCGACCTACGAGCAGTACTTC.

This clone was seen only once. The rearrangement links TRBV3-1 (or the pseudogene TRBV3-2) to TRBJ1-1; D may be TRBD1 (5 bases). Germline V gene sequence: CDR1 LGHDT, CDR2 YNNKEL (reference sequence). The CDR3 is 14 amino acids. Trimming shortened V by 5 bases and J by 1 base, and 11 bases separated the two germline ends. The CDR3 DNA reads TGTGCCAGCAGCTTAGGGACGGAGAACACTGAAGCTTTCTTT. Residues: CASSLGTENTEAFF.